The T cell receptor (beta chain) described here comes from a study of cytomegalovirus exposure and HLA in healthy donors. Notes on the study in general: Presence/absence analyses treated sequencing depth as roughly uniform across donors.

Use of 60 Vbeta and 13 Jbeta primers characterized the PCR. Here immunoSEQ multiplex PCR was the method, and the copy in TCRdb shows in-frame clones only, minus some. The table lists about 120,000 clones, over 60% of them singletons, with 2% to 3% in the top ten. Note on this clone: The antigen remains unidentified.

This CDR3 spans 11 amino acids. V lost 6 bases to trimming and J lost 2 bases, with 4 bases between them. Per the germline V gene, CDR1 is WSHSY and CDR2 is SAAADI. The V gene is TRBV10-2, the J gene TRBJ2-5; D call uncertain. This clonotype was sampled from a female donor in good health and CMV-seronegative. The sample comprised PBMCs. The CDR3 coding sequence is TGCGCCAGCAGCATTCAAGAGACCCAGTACTTC. This encodes CASSIQETQYF.